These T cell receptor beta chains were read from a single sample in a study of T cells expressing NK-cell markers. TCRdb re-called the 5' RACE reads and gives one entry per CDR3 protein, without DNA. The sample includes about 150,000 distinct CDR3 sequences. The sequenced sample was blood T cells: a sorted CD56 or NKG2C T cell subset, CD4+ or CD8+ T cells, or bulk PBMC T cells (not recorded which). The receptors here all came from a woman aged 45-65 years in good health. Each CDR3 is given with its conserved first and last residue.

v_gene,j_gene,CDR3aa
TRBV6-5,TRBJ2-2,CASSAGWGTGELFF
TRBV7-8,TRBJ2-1,CASSPPASGSYEQFF
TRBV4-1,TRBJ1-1,CASSRQPEPNTEAFF
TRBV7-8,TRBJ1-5,CASSSPGQGSNQPQHF
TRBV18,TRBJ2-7,CASSARDSYEQYF
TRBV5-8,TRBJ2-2,CASSPAFSNTGELFF
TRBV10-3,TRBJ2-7,CAISESKARSYEQYF
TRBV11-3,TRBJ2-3,CASSLEFGGTDTQYF
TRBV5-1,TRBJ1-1,CASSLEGAETEAFF
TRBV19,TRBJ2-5,CASSIDGEIETQYF
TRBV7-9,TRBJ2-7,CASSLVDRNYEQYF
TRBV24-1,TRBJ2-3,CATSDPTSTDTQYF
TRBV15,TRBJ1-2,CATSRENYGYTF
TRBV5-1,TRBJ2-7,CASSGGLTYEQYF
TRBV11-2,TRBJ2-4,CASSQTGYAKNIQYF
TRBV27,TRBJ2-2,CASTLTGGPGELFF
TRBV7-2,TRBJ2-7,CASSPSTGLLSYEQYF
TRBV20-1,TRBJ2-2,CSARDYRTSGANTGELFF
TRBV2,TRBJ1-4,CASRNWGSTNEKLFF
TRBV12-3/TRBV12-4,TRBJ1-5,CASSAGPNNQPQHF
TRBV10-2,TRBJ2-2,CASSEGTSGINGELFF
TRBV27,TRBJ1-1,CASSFSEVAEAFF
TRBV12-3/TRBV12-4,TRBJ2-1,CASSLRFYSSYNEQFF
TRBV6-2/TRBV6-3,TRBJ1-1,CASSHRDYEAFF
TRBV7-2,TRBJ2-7,CASSTDPYEQYF
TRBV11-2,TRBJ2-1,CASSLDRSSGDEQFF
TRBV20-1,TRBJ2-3,CSARIRFHDVLDTQYF
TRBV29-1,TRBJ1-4,CSARGQGINEKLFF
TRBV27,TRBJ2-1,CASSFWDAGNEQFF